The 19 T cell receptor beta chains in this list originate from one sample, sequenced in a study of blood T cells in healthy people across ages. A sample-barcoded 5' primer and a J-beta primer mix were used in a second PCR of about 6 to 12 cycles. A single record per CDR3 protein comes from TCRdb applying MiXCR to the 5' RACE reads. Of under 750,000 distinct CDR3 sequences in the sample, roughly 43% were seen once. Specimen: blood. The receptors shown here come from a man aged 80 or over in good health.

This sequence joins TRBV12-3 or TRBV12-4 and TRBJ2-5, with D perhaps matching TRBD1 (5 bases). V dropped 6 bases and J dropped 5 bases, with 19 bases sitting between them. This CDR3 region has 15 residues. CDR3 in amino acids: CASSPDGVRGETQYF. CDR3 nucleotide sequence: TGTGCCAGCAGCCCTGACGGAGTAAGGGGCGAGACCCAGTACTTC.

In its sample, this clonotype was seen once. A much larger clone lies a single base off, so this may be a read error. The chain couples TRBV6-6 to TRBJ2-7; D call uncertain. The CDR3 sequence is 13 residues long. Germline V CDR1 and CDR2: MNHNY, SVGAGI (reference sequence). The CDR3 sequence is CVSSDGHGYEQYF. In DNA form, the CDR3 reads TGTGTCAGCAGTGACGGGCACGGCTACGAGCAGTACTTC.

J is TRBJ2-7 and V is TRBV12-3 or TRBV12-4; 7 positions match TRBD1. V lost 5 bases, J lost 5 bases, and 9 bases stayed unmatched. This CDR3 comprises 14 residues. This CDR3 is CASSTRQGSDEQYF. The CDR3, as DNA: TGTGCCAGCAGTACCCGACAGGGTTCCGACGAGCAGTACTTC.

A few counts support this clonotype. The J gene is TRBJ1-2, the V gene TRBV4-3; perhaps TRBD1 as D (5 bases). Per the germline V gene, CDR1 is LGHNA and CDR2 is YSLEER. Trimming stripped 4 bases from V and 8 bases from J, with 23 bases between. The CDR3 spans 16 residues. As DNA, the CDR3 is TGCGCCAGCAGCCCAACGGTACTGGGAGGGGTAGGCGGCTACACCTTC. Protein product: CASSPTVLGGVGGYTF.

The V call is TRBV24-1, the J call TRBJ2-1; D is unclear. This CDR3 has 13 amino acids. V was cut by 7 bases and J by 9 bases, with 15 bases left in between. Per the germline V gene, CDR1 is KGHDR and CDR2 is SFDVKD. Written as DNA, the CDR3 is TGTGCCACCAGCCCGGGCCGGCTGAGTGAGCAGTTCTTC. Protein: CATSPGRLSEQFF.

This clonotype was recorded a few times. V usage is TRBV7-3 and J usage is TRBJ2-1, with 9 bases fitting TRBD2. Germline V gives CDR1 SGHTA, CDR2 FQGTGA. The CDR3 consists of 14 residues. With V trimmed by 5 bases and J by 6 bases, 5 bases remained unmatched. CDR3: CASSLSSGANEQFF. In DNA, the CDR3 is TGTGCCAGCAGCCTCTCTAGCGGGGCCAATGAGCAGTTCTTC.

A word on this clonotype: A much larger clone is a single base away; this may be a read error. This chain links TRBV20-1 with TRBJ2-7; D ambiguous. Germline V gene sequence: CDR1 DFQATT, CDR2 SNEGSKA (reference sequence). The CDR3 is 13 amino acids. CDR3 in DNA: TGCAGTGCTAGACTGGTTCCCTCCTGCGAGCAGTACTTC. Amino acid sequence: CSARLVPSCEQYF.

This clonotype was counted only a few times. V is TRBV24-1 and J is TRBJ2-1, with 8 bases identical to TRBD1. Germline CDR1 and CDR2: KGHDR and SFDVKD. The CDR3 runs to 15 residues. V was clipped by 7 bases and J by 7 bases; unmatched bases: 11. This CDR3 reads CATSPLQGAWNEQFF. The CDR3 nucleotides read TGTGCCACCAGCCCCCTGCAGGGGGCATGGAATGAGCAGTTCTTC.

This clonotype has a count of ten or more. V usage is TRBV24-1 and J usage is TRBJ2-1, with 7 positions matching TRBD2. With 7 bases clipped from V and 4 bases from J, the junction kept 6 bases outside the gene matches. This CDR3 is built from 14 residues. Germline V gives CDR1 KGHDR, CDR2 SFDVKD. The CDR3 nucleotides are TGTGCCACCAGGGCTAGCGGACCTTACAATGAGCAGTTCTTC. Translation: CATRASGPYNEQFF.

Only a few counts were recorded for this clonotype. V gene TRBV5-5 combines with J gene TRBJ1-2; no reliable D call. Trimming left V 0 bases short and J 6 bases short, with 21 bases between. Per the germline V gene, CDR1 is SGHKS and CDR2 is YYEKEE (reference sequence). The CDR3 length is 17 residues. The CDR3 DNA reads as TGTGCCAGCAGCTTGGTTCCGGGGAGCGACTCCTGGGATGGCTACACCTTC. Residues: CASSLVPGSDSWDGYTF.

The chain employs TRBV4-1 and TRBJ2-3; 11 nucleotides match TRBD1. Germline loops: CDR1 MGHRA, CDR2 YSYEKL. The CDR3 runs to 17 residues. V gave up 5 bases and J gave up 4 bases; unmatched junction bases: 11. The DNA of the CDR3 is TGCGCCAGCAGCTCCGGGACAGGGGGTTTGAGCGCAGATACGCAGTATTTT. Residues: CASSSGTGGLSADTQYF.

This chain uses TRBV20-1 with TRBJ1-1; D may be TRBD1 (6 bases). Germline V gives CDR1 DFQATT, CDR2 SNEGSKA (reference sequence). This CDR3 contains 15 residues. Trimming stripped 6 bases from V and 1 base from J, with 18 bases between. The chain's CDR3 is CSAPRGHGGNTEAFF. The CDR3 nucleotides are TGCAGTGCGCCACGGGGGCATGGCGGGAACACTGAAGCTTTCTTT.

V usage is TRBV15 and J usage is TRBJ1-5, with unresolved D. The CDR3 spans 15 residues. Germline values: CDR1 LNHNV, CDR2 YYDKDF (reference sequence). V was shortened by 1 base and J by 3 bases, with 10 bases between the two germline ends. The CDR3 coding sequence is TGTGCCACCAGCAGAGTTGCCGGGGACAATCAGCCCCAGCATTTT. This encodes CATSRVAGDNQPQHF.

This clonotype was counted only a few times. This sequence joins TRBV5-1 and TRBJ1-2, with no clear D. V was shortened by 4 bases and J by 6 bases, with 7 bases between the two germline ends. Germline CDR1 SGHRS, CDR2 YFSETQ. The CDR3 has 11 amino acids. CDR3 loop: CASSPGDGYTF. The CDR3 DNA reads TGCGCCAGCAGCCCTGGGGATGGCTACACCTTC.

V is TRBV4-2 and J is TRBJ2-6; 7 bases align to TRBD1. Germline CDR1 reads LGHNA; CDR2 reads YNFKEQ. This CDR3 is 17 amino acids long. With V trimmed by 9 bases and J by 0 bases, 11 bases remained unmatched. The CDR3 region is CASAGTVSSSGANVLTF. CDR3 in DNA: TGTGCCAGTGCCGGGACAGTGTCATCCTCTGGGGCCAACGTCCTGACTTTC.

This clonotype was recorded a few times. The genes are TRBV2 and TRBJ2-5; possible D gene TRBD2, 6 bases. The V gene lost 9 bases and the J gene lost 5 bases, with 13 bases spanning the gap. Germline V lookup: CDR1 SNHLY, CDR2 FYNNEI. This CDR3 comprises 12 residues. CDR3 in amino acids: CASGLPYETQYF. The DNA for the CDR3 is TGTGCCAGTGGACTACCGTATGAGACCCAGTACTTC. The complete variable domain, with remaining parts taken from reference TRBV2 and TRBJ2-5, reads EPEVTQTPSHQVTQMGQEVILRCVPISNHLYFYWYRQILGQKVEFLVSFYNNEISEKSEIFDDQFSVERPDGSNFTLKIRSTKLEDSAMYFCASGLPYETQYFGPGTRLLVL.

The chain is built from TRBV7-6 and TRBJ2-5, with 8 bases matching TRBD2. The CDR3 totals 15 residues. V dropped 2 bases and J dropped 11; count of bases not matched to a gene: 13. Germline V gene data show CDR1 as SGHVS and CDR2 as FNYEAQ. For the CDR3, the DNA is TGTGCCAGCAGCTTAACGGGAGGGCCAGGAAATGAGCAGTACTTC. This sequence encodes CASSLTGGPGNEQYF.

This clonotype was found a few times. The chain links TRBV25-1 to TRBJ2-7, with TRBD1 as a possible D gene (7 bases). Between the trimmed V and J ends, which lost 6 bases and 9 bases, there was a span of 18 bases. The CDR3 has 13 amino acids. Germline-derived CDR1 and CDR2 are MGHDK and SYGVNS. In DNA, the CDR3 is TGTGCCAGCAGCTACAGGGGACTCGTCGCGCAGTACTTC. Its translation is CASSYRGLVAQYF.

As DNA, the CDR3 is TGTGCCAGCATTAGCGGGGATACGCAGTATTTT. It yields the protein CASISGDTQYF. J is TRBJ2-3 and V is TRBV12-3 or TRBV12-4; 7 bases map to TRBD2. The junction had 1 base not matched to a gene; V was cut back by 7 bases and J by 6 bases. The CDR3 runs 11 residues.